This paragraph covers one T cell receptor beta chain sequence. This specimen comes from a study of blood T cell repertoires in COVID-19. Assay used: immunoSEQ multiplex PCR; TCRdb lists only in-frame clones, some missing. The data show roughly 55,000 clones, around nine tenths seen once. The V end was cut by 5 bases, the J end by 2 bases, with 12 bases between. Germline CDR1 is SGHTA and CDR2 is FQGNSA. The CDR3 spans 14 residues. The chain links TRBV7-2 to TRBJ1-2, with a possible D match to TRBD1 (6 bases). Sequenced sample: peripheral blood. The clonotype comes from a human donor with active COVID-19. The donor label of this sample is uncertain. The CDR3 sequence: CASSRTGNNYGYTF. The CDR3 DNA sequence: TGTGCCAGCAGCCGTACAGGGAACAACTATGGCTACACCTTC.